The rows below give T cell receptor beta chains drawn from one sample of a study of blood T cell repertoires in COVID-19. Repertoires were generated with immunoSEQ multiplex PCR, while TCRdb's copy carries only in-frame clones and drops some. Here the sample spans 91,000 or so clones, approximately 90% being singletons. The sequenced sample consisted of peripheral blood. All receptors come from a woman aged 45-65 years in a cohort sampled during active COVID-19. Each CDR3 is given with its conserved first and last residue.

v_call	cdr3_length	j_call	cdr3_aa
TRBV2	16	TRBJ1-4	CASIRDRGVSAPQLFF
TRBV27	11	TRBJ1-1	CASSRGTEAFF
TRBV25-1	14	TRBJ2-7	CASSENDGGYEQYF
TRBV7-6	18	TRBJ2-7	CASSLASGTSGRFYEQYF
TRBV28	18	TRBJ2-2	CASSLGLAGGPSTGELFF
TRBV11-2	19	TRBJ2-7	CASSLSSSPGSFEVYEQYF
TRBV5-3	16	TRBJ2-7	CARSFPTGASSYEQYF
TRBV15	14	TRBJ2-5	CATSRASSGRATDF
TRBV7-8	14	TRBJ1-2	CASSLVLRGSGYTF
TRBV6-5	15	TRBJ2-2	CASSPGTQDTGELFF
TRBV9	16	TRBJ2-3	CASSVVGTGVSDTQYF
TRBV24-1	15	TRBJ2-7	CATSESGTPYYEQYF
TRBV10-3	15	TRBJ2-2	CAISESSRGSGELFF
TRBV2	14	TRBJ2-5	CASNPTGGQETQYF
TRBV6-5	13	TRBJ2-1	CASTGLIVGEQFF
TRBV7-9	16	TRBJ2-5	CASSLALIGGQETQYF
TRBV28	13	TRBJ1-5	CASSLTRAGPQHF